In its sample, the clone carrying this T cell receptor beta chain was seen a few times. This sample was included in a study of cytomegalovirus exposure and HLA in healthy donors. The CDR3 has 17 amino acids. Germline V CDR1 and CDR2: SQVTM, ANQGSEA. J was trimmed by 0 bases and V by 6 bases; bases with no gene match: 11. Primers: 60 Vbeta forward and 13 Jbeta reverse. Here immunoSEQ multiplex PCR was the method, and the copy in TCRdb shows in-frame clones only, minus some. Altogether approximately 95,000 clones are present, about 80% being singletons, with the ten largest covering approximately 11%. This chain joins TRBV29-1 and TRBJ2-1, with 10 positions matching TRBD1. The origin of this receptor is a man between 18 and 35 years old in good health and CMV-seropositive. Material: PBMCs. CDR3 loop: CSVPGQGTKSSYNEQFF. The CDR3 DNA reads TGCAGCGTCCCGGGACAGGGGACCAAAAGCTCCTACAATGAGCAGTTCTTC.